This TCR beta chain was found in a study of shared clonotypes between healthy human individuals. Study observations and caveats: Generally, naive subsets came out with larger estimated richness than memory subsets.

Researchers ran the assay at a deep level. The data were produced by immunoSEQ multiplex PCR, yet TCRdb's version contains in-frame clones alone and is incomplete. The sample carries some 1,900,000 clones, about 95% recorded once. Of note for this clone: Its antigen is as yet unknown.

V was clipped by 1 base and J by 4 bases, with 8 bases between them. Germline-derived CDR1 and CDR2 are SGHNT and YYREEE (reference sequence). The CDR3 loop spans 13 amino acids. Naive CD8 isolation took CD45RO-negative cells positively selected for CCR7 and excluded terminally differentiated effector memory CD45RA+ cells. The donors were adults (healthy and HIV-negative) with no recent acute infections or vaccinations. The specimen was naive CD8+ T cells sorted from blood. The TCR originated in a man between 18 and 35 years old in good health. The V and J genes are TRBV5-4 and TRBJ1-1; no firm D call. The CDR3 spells CASSLPSGTEAFF. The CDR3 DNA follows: TGTGCCAGCAGCTTGCCGAGCGGCACTGAAGCTTTCTTT.